These 20 T cell receptor beta chains share one sample of origin, sequenced in a study of cytomegalovirus exposure and HLA in healthy donors. PCR amplification relied on 60 Vbeta primers (plus 13 Jbeta primers). The table came from immunoSEQ multiplex PCR; TCRdb's copy has only in-frame clones and leaves some out. This table holds fewer than 150,000 clones, approximately 80% found once. The sample was PBMCs. These receptors were taken from a male donor in good health and CMV-seronegative.

The chain couples TRBV5-4 to TRBJ1-1; maybe TRBD1 (6 bases). Per the germline V gene, CDR1 is SGHNT and CDR2 is YYREEE (reference sequence). Trimming took 1 base from V and 8 from J, leaving 12 bases between them. The CDR3 is 13 amino acids. DNA for the CDR3: TGTGCCAGCAGCTTGTCGGGGGGCGGAGAAGCTTTCTTT. As protein: CASSLSGGGEAFF.

Notes on this clone: Other DNA sequences from this sample encode an identical CDR3 as well. The chain is built from TRBV7-2 and TRBJ2-7, with D hard to call. CDR3 length: 14 residues. CDR1 and CDR2 (germline): SGHTA, FQGNSA. V was clipped by 5 bases and J by 0 bases, with 11 bases between them. This chain's CDR3 is CASSTSPSSYEQYF. CDR3 nucleotides: TGTGCCAGCAGCACCTCGCCGAGCTCCTACGAGCAGTACTTC. Full variable domain (rest looked up from reference TRBV7-2 and TRBJ2-7): GAGVSQSPSNKVTEKGKDVELRCDPISGHTALYWYRQSLGQGLEFLIYFQGNSAPDKSGLPSDRFSAERTGGSVSTLTIQRTQQEDSAVYLCASSTSPSSYEQYFGPGTRLTVT.

This sequence joins TRBV5-1 and TRBJ2-7; no clear D gene. The length of the CDR3 is 13 residues. Germline V lookup: CDR1 SGHRS, CDR2 YFSETQ. Trimming left V 0 bases short and J 0 bases short, with 4 bases between. This CDR3 is CASSLVGSYEQYF. DNA for the CDR3: TGCGCCAGCAGCTTGGTCGGCTCCTACGAGCAGTACTTC.

The gene calls are TRBV5-5 and TRBJ2-7; possible D gene TRBD1, 6 bases. V lost 0 bases and J lost 2, with 15 bases in between. The CDR3 has 16 residues. Germline V gene sequence: CDR1 SGHKS, CDR2 YYEKEE (reference sequence). In DNA form, the CDR3 reads TGTGCCAGCAGCTTGGCCCCCGGGACAAATACCTACGAGCAGTACTTC. Residues: CASSLAPGTNTYEQYF.

This chain joins TRBV2 and TRBJ2-5; tentatively, D is TRBD2 (6 bases). The germline gives CDR1 SNHLY, CDR2 FYNNEI. This CDR3 contains 13 residues. V lost 5 bases and J 4 bases, leaving 11 bases between the germline ends. The DNA of the CDR3 is TGTGCCAGCAGTCCGGCGGGGAGAGAGACCCAGTACTTC. As protein: CASSPAGRETQYF. The whole variable domain, filled in from reference TRBV2 and TRBJ2-5, reads EPEVTQTPSHQVTQMGQEVILRCVPISNHLYFYWYRQILGQKVEFLVSFYNNEISEKSEIFDDQFSVERPDGSNFTLKIRSTKLEDSAMYFCASSPAGRETQYFGPGTRLLVL.

The rearrangement uses TRBV5-6 and TRBJ2-5; D remains unclear. The J call could be wrong; TRBJ2-7 is a better fit for the DNA end. The CDR3 has 13 amino acids. Germline V lookup: CDR1 SGHDT, CDR2 YYEEEE. The CDR3 loop is CASSLKAAYEQYF. The CDR3 DNA is TGTGCCAGCAGCTTGAAAGCTGCGTACGAGCAGTACTTC.

CDR3 sequence reads: CATSRVGSAGPWTDTQYF. The CDR3 region has the DNA TGTGCCACCAGCAGAGTGGGATCGGCAGGGCCGTGGACAGATACGCAGTATTTT. The chain combines TRBV15 with TRBJ2-3; possibly TRBD1 for D (5 bases). The CDR3 totals 18 residues. Trimming removed 1 base from V and 3 bases from J, with 20 bases in between. Looked up from germline, CDR1 is LNHNV and CDR2 is YYDKDF (reference sequence). Full variable domain (remainder filled in from reference TRBV15 and TRBJ2-3): DAMVIQNPRYQVTQFGKPVTLSCSQTLNHNVMYWYQQKSSQAPKLLFHYYDKDFNNEADTPDNFQSRRPNTSFCFLDIRSPGLGDTAMYLCATSRVGSAGPWTDTQYFGPGTRLTVL.

This clone has just one count. The CDR3 loop is CASSAIRGDTQYF. CDR3 DNA sequence: TGTGCCAGCAGCGCAATAAGGGGGGATACGCAGTATTTT. The chain carries TRBV7-3 and TRBJ2-3; D is perhaps TRBD1 (6 bases). Germline V gives CDR1 SGHTA, CDR2 FQGTGA. V dropped 5 bases and J dropped 6 bases, with 12 bases sitting between them. CDR3 size: 13 residues.

CDR3 loop: CASAHSTLEANEKLFF. The DNA for the CDR3 is TGTGCCAGCGCCCATAGTACCCTGGAGGCTAATGAAAAACTGTTTTTT. The chain joins TRBV7-2 to TRBJ1-4; D uncertain. This CDR3 has 16 amino acids. CDR1 is SGHTA, CDR2 FQGNSA, per germline. V lost 8 bases and J lost 3, with 19 bases in between.

The V gene is TRBV11-2, the J gene TRBJ1-1, with 7 bases identical to TRBD1. V shed 5 bases, J shed 1 base, and the junction held 4 bases outside the gene matches. CDR3 size: 14 residues. Germline lookup yields CDR1 SGHAT and CDR2 FQNNGV. The chain's CDR3 is CASSLRDRNTEAFF. CDR3 coding DNA: TGTGCCAGCAGCCTACGGGACAGGAACACTGAAGCTTTCTTT.

The chain couples TRBV6-5 to TRBJ2-7; 9 nucleotides match TRBD1. This CDR3 comprises 14 residues. The germline CDR1 and CDR2 sequences are MNHEY and SVGAGI. V dropped 5 bases and J dropped 3; count of bases not matched to a gene: 5. The CDR3 here is CASSTGQGRYEQYF. In DNA, the CDR3 is TGTGCCAGCAGTACCGGACAGGGGCGCTACGAGCAGTACTTC.

The genes are TRBV5-1 and TRBJ2-6; D is possibly TRBD1 (5 bases). The CDR3 totals 16 residues. Trimming cost V 4 bases and J 0 bases, with 11 bases left between them. Germline CDR1 reads SGHRS; CDR2 reads YFSETQ. CDR3 coding DNA: TGCGCCAGCAGCGTGACAGATCACTCTGGGGCCAACGTCCTGACTTTC. It yields the protein CASSVTDHSGANVLTF. The variable domain in full, completed from reference TRBV5-1 and TRBJ2-6, reads KAGVTQTPRYLIKTRGQQVTLSCSPISGHRSVSWYQQTPGQGLQFLFEYFSETQRNKGNFPGRFSGRQFSNSRSEMNVSTLELGDSALYLCASSVTDHSGANVLTFGAGSRLTVL.

The chain links TRBV28 to TRBJ1-5; weak D call: TRBD1 (6 bases). V gave up 8 bases and J gave up 1 base, with 9 bases separating them. The CDR3 length is 13 residues. Germline lookup yields CDR1 MDHEN and CDR2 SYDVKM. CDR3 DNA sequence: TGTGCCAGCGGGAGGGGGAGCAATCAGCCCCAGCATTTT. This encodes CASGRGSNQPQHF. Combining the CDR3 with reference TRBV28 and TRBJ1-5 gives the whole variable domain DVKVTQSSRYLVKRTGEKVFLECVQDMDHENMFWYRQDPGLGLRLIYFSYDVKMKEKGDIPEGYSVSREKKERFSLILESASTNQTSMYLCASGRGSNQPQHFGDGTRLSIL.

The V gene is TRBV6-1, the J gene TRBJ2-1, with D perhaps TRBD1 (6 bases). With 2 bases removed from V and 9 bases from J, the gap between germline ends came to 20 bases. Germline V gene data show CDR1 as MNHNS and CDR2 as SASEGT. The CDR3 is made up of 16 amino acids. The CDR3 is CASSEWGQGSNPEQFF. CDR3 DNA sequence: TGTGCCAGCAGTGAATGGGGGCAGGGCTCGAACCCTGAGCAGTTCTTC.

This chain links TRBV5-1 with TRBJ1-1; 8 positions agree with TRBD1. V lost 3 bases and J lost 3; bases outside the gene matches: 4. Per the germline V gene, CDR1 is SGHRS and CDR2 is YFSETQ. This CDR3 has 14 residues. The CDR3, as DNA: TGCGCCAGCAGCTCCACAGGGGGGTACACTGAAGCTTTCTTT. It translates to CASSSTGGYTEAFF. Complete variable domain (other parts from reference TRBV5-1 and TRBJ1-1): KAGVTQTPRYLIKTRGQQVTLSCSPISGHRSVSWYQQTPGQGLQFLFEYFSETQRNKGNFPGRFSGRQFSNSRSEMNVSTLELGDSALYLCASSSTGGYTEAFFGQGTRLTVV.

The V gene is TRBV4-3, the J gene TRBJ1-2; D might be TRBD1 (5 bases). The CDR3 contains 13 residues. Trimming left V 4 bases short and J 1 base short, with 7 bases between. Looked up from germline, CDR1 is LGHNA and CDR2 is YSLEER. In DNA form, the CDR3 reads TGCGCCAGCAGCCTGCAGGGTAACTATGGCTACACCTTC. It yields the protein CASSLQGNYGYTF.

The count of this clone is one. The V call is TRBV27, the J call TRBJ1-1; weak D call: TRBD1 (6 bases). Germline-derived CDR1 and CDR2 are MNHEY and SMNVEV (reference sequence). Trimming removed 3 bases from V and 5 bases from J, with 13 bases in between. This CDR3 comprises 14 residues. The CDR3 DNA reads TGTGCCAGCAGTTTGGCGACAGACAGGACTGAAGCTTTCTTT. It translates to CASSLATDRTEAFF.

The chain is built from TRBV6-5 and TRBJ1-2; D is uncertain. The CDR3 contains 14 residues. In germline, CDR1 is MNHEY, CDR2 SVGAGI. V was cut by 0 bases and J by 4 bases, with 9 bases left in between. DNA for the CDR3: TGTGCCAGCAGTTACTCGCAAGCCCCCTATGGCTACACCTTC. This encodes CASSYSQAPYGYTF.

This chain uses TRBV6-1 with TRBJ1-2, with no clear D. This CDR3 has 13 residues. Germline V gene lookup returns CDR1 MNHNS and CDR2 SASEGT. V lost 2 bases and J 5 bases, leaving 9 bases between the germline ends. The CDR3 DNA sequence: TGTGCCAGCAGTGAAAGACAAGGATATGGCTACACCTTC. As protein: CASSERQGYGYTF.

As regards this clone: Distinct nucleotide sequences in the sample also encode this CDR3. This sequence joins TRBV2 and TRBJ1-5; TRBD1 matches 11 bases. Unmatched junction bases numbered 5, after V lost 6 bases and J lost 7 bases. This CDR3 comprises 14 residues. CDR1 is SNHLY and CDR2 is FYNNEI in the germline V gene. The CDR3 is CASSGQGASQPQHF. The CDR3 DNA follows: TGTGCCAGCAGCGGACAGGGGGCTAGCCAGCCCCAGCATTTT. The complete variable domain, with remaining parts taken from reference TRBV2 and TRBJ1-5, reads EPEVTQTPSHQVTQMGQEVILRCVPISNHLYFYWYRQILGQKVEFLVSFYNNEISEKSEIFDDQFSVERPDGSNFTLKIRSTKLEDSAMYFCASSGQGASQPQHFGDGTRLSIL.